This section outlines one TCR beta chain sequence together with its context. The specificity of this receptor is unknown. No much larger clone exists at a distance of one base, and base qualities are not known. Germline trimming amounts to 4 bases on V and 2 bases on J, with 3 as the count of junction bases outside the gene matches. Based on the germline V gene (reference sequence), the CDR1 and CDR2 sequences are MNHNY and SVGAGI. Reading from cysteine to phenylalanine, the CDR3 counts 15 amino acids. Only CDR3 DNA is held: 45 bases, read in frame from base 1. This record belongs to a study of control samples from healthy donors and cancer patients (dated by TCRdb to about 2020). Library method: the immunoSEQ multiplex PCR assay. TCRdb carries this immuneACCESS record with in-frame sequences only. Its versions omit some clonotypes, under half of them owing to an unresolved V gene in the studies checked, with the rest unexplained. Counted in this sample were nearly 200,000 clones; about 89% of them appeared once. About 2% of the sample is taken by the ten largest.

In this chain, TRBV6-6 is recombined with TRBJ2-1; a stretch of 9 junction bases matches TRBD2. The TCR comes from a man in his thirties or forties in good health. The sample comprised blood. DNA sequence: TGTGCCAGCAGTTTCGCGGGGGGGACCTACAATGAGCAGTTCTTC. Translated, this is CASSFAGGTYNEQFF.